This T cell receptor beta chain was documented in a study of radiation and T cells in renal cell carcinoma. Per the germline V gene, CDR1 is SEHNR and CDR2 is FQNEAQ (reference sequence). The CDR3 is 15 residues long. V lost 1 base to trimming and J lost 2 bases, with 11 bases between them. The sample's time point: blood 4 weeks post-SBRT, at nephrectomy. The sample's treatment: 15 Gy SBRT to primary tumor, nephrectomy 4 weeks later. Clones were read by immunoSEQ multiplex PCR, and TCRdb kept only the in-frame ones, dropping some. The table has 120,000 to 150,000 clones, approximately 86% seen once. This clone is a singleton in its sample.

Sequenced material: blood, taken from a patient whose treatment included radiotherapy and nephrectomy. The chain couples TRBV7-9 to TRBJ2-5; D might be TRBD1 (6 bases). The clonotype was recovered from a woman aged 45-59 years with renal cell carcinoma. CDR3 sequence: CASSLGGHEQETQYF. CDR3 DNA sequence: TGTGCCAGCAGCTTAGGGGGACACGAGCAAGAGACCCAGTACTTC.